The 18 T cell receptor beta chains below all came from one sample that was sequenced in a study of cytomegalovirus exposure and HLA in healthy donors. PCR involved 60 Vbeta and 13 Jbeta primers. Method: immunoSEQ multiplex PCR; TCRdb's copy keeps in-frame clones and lacks some. This repertoire shows roughly 180,000 clones, about three quarters found once; its top ten account for around 2.5%. The sample consisted of PBMCs. The receptors stem from a female donor in good health and CMV-seronegative.

The chain carries TRBV10-1 and TRBJ1-1; D remains ambiguous. In germline, CDR1 is WNHNN, CDR2 SYGVQD (reference sequence). V lost 4 bases and J lost 3, with 18 bases in between. This CDR3 has 16 amino acids. CDR3 DNA sequence: TGCGCCAGCAGTGGGTTGGCGTTGGGCTCGTACACTGAAGCTTTCTTT. This translates into CASSGLALGSYTEAFF.

The chain links TRBV2 to TRBJ2-7; 7 bases agree with TRBD1. The V segment lost 4 bases and the J segment 1 base; nucleotides outside the gene matches: 4. Germline values: CDR1 SNHLY, CDR2 FYNNEI. The length of the CDR3 is 14 residues. The CDR3 reads CASSGDRVSYEQYF. CDR3 coding DNA: TGTGCCAGCAGTGGAGACAGGGTGTCCTACGAGCAGTACTTC.

The J gene is TRBJ2-7, the V gene TRBV9; TRBD2 might be the D (6 bases). From germline, CDR1 is SGDLS and CDR2 YYNGEE. The V gene lost 3 bases and the J gene lost 3 bases, with 13 bases spanning the gap. This CDR3 has 14 amino acids. The CDR3 nucleotides read TGTGCCAGCAGCGCCGGGACTTCTAGCTACGAGCAGTACTTC. It is translated as CASSAGTSSYEQYF.

The V and J genes are TRBV5-8 and TRBJ1-2; D is perhaps TRBD1 (6 bases). The CDR3 runs 18 residues. CDR1 is SGHTS and CDR2 is YDEGEE in the germline V gene. V lost 0 bases and J lost 8, with 26 bases in between. CDR3 loop: CASSLVVLFTGTNNGYTF. CDR3 coding DNA: TGTGCCAGCAGCTTGGTCGTCCTTTTCACCGGGACAAACAACGGCTACACCTTC.

V usage is TRBV6-5 and J usage is TRBJ2-3; D may be TRBD2 (6 bases). V lost 0 bases, J lost 2 bases, and 9 bases lay in between. The CDR3 has 15 residues. Germline-derived CDR1 and CDR2 are MNHEY and SVGAGI. CDR3 amino acids: CASSYSSGFTDTQYF. In DNA, the CDR3 is TGTGCCAGCAGTTACTCTAGCGGCTTCACAGATACGCAGTATTTT.

This clone was counted once. The gene calls are TRBV7-2 and TRBJ2-7, with 7 bases that match TRBD1. From germline, CDR1 is SGHTA and CDR2 FQGNSA. The CDR3 covers 14 residues. V was pared by 7 bases and J by 0 bases, with 6 bases of the junction left unmatched. The CDR3 loop reads CASTLTGNSYEQYF. Here the CDR3 DNA reads TGTGCCAGCACCTTGACAGGGAACTCCTACGAGCAGTACTTC.

This clone was recorded once. The chain employs TRBV11-1 and TRBJ2-3, with D possibly being TRBD2 (7 bases). The CDR3 has 17 amino acids. The V end was cut by 1 base, the J end by 4 bases, with 18 bases between. Germline V gene data show CDR1 as SGHAT and CDR2 as FQDESV (reference sequence). The CDR3 DNA is TGTGCCAGCAGCTTAGATTGGGGCGAGGGGGGGCCAGATACGCAGTATTTT. As protein: CASSLDWGEGGPDTQYF. Drawing the rest from reference TRBV11-1 and TRBJ2-3, the complete variable domain is EAEVAQSPRYKITEKSQAVAFWCDPISGHATLYWYRQILGQGPELLVQFQDESVVDDSQLPKDRFSAERLKGVDSTLKIQPAELGDSAMYLCASSLDWGEGGPDTQYFGPGTRLTVL.

The chain recombines TRBV15 with TRBJ2-5, with D maybe TRBD2 (6 bases). V shed 2 bases and J shed 5 bases, with 18 bases lying between them. This CDR3 is built from 16 residues. Germline values: CDR1 LNHNV, CDR2 YYDKDF (reference sequence). DNA of the CDR3: TGTGCCACCAGCAGAACGGCGGGCTCTAGCGTTGAGACCCAGTACTTC. Residues: CATSRTAGSSVETQYF.

This sequence joins TRBV9 and TRBJ2-3, with D possibly being TRBD1 (6 bases). The CDR3 totals 16 residues. With 3 bases removed from V and 4 bases from J, the gap between germline ends came to 18 bases. The germline gives CDR1 SGDLS, CDR2 YYNGEE. CDR3 in amino acids: CASSAGNGDTADTQYF. The CDR3 nucleotides read TGTGCCAGCAGCGCCGGCAATGGGGACACCGCAGATACGCAGTATTTT.

V usage is TRBV18 and J usage is TRBJ1-1; a possible D gene is TRBD1 (6 bases). The CDR3 is 15 residues long. V was clipped by 5 bases and J by 0 bases, with 13 bases between them. Germline loops: CDR1 KGHSH, CDR2 LQKENI. CDR3 in amino acids: CASSSPDSMNTEAFF. The CDR3 nucleotides are TGTGCCAGCTCATCCCCGGACAGCATGAACACTGAAGCTTTCTTT.

The rearrangement joins TRBV6-1 to TRBJ1-2; TRBD1 might be the D (6 bases). Germline V lookup: CDR1 MNHNS, CDR2 SASEGT. V lost 2 bases, J lost 7 bases, and 11 bases lay in between. The CDR3 has 13 residues. CDR3 nucleotides: TGTGCCAGCAGTGAATCAGGGACATTTGGCTACACCTTC. Translation gives CASSESGTFGYTF.

The chain is built from TRBV6-5 and TRBJ1-4, with TRBD1 matching over 7 bases. This CDR3 is 16 amino acids long. The V and J ends lost 0 bases and 3 bases, in that order; junction bases with no gene match: 4. CDR1 and CDR2 (germline): MNHEY, SVGAGI. This chain's CDR3 is CASSYSTQGANEKLFF. The CDR3, as DNA: TGTGCCAGCAGTTACTCCACTCAGGGGGCTAATGAAAAACTGTTTTTT.

Here the CDR3 DNA reads TGCGCCAGCAGCCACGGGGACACTTTCAACACTGAAGCTTTCTTT. Its translation is CASSHGDTFNTEAFF. The V call is TRBV4-3, the J call TRBJ1-1, with D perhaps TRBD1 (6 bases). The CDR3 spans 15 residues. The germline V gene encodes CDR1 LGHNA and CDR2 YSLEER. V was clipped by 3 bases and J by 2 bases, with 13 bases between them.

The chain joins TRBV6-4 to TRBJ2-5; 11 bases align to TRBD2. The J call may be incorrect, as the DNA end agrees better with TRBJ2-7. Germline V gives CDR1 MRHNA, CDR2 SNTAGT. The CDR3 runs to 16 residues. CDR3 sequence: CASSASAGTSGYEQYF. The CDR3 coding sequence is TGTGCCAGCAGTGCGTCCGCCGGGACTAGCGGCTACGAGCAGTACTTC.

J is TRBJ2-1 and V is TRBV7-8, with D possibly matching TRBD1 (6 bases). Germline-derived CDR1 and CDR2 are SGHVS and FQNEAQ. CDR3 length: 16 amino acids. V lost 7 bases and J lost 6, with 22 bases in between. This chain's CDR3 is CASTFQGGTGFNEQFF. In nucleotides, the CDR3 is TGTGCCAGCACCTTCCAAGGAGGCACAGGGTTCAATGAGCAGTTCTTC. Full variable domain (outside the CDR3, taken from reference TRBV7-8 and TRBJ2-1): GAGVSQSPRYKVAKRGQDVALRCDPISGHVSLFWYQQALGQGPEFLTYFQNEAQLDKSGLPSDRFFAERPEGSVSTLKIQRTQQEDSAVYLCASTFQGGTGFNEQFFGPGTRLTVL.

In nucleotides, the CDR3 is TGTGCCAGCAGCTTAGGAGGTGAAAAACTGTTTTTT. This codes for CASSLGGEKLFF. The V call is TRBV7-8, the J call TRBJ1-4; D gene unclear. CDR1 is SGHVS and CDR2 is FQNEAQ in the germline V gene. Trimming left V 1 base short and J 7 bases short, with 4 bases between. This CDR3 is built from 12 residues.

This chain connects TRBV7-9 to TRBJ2-1; 9 bases line up with TRBD2. CDR1 and CDR2 from the germline V gene are SEHNR and FQNEAQ (reference sequence). The V gene end was trimmed by 5 bases and the J gene end by 3 bases; junction bases not matched to a gene: 11. The CDR3 runs 17 residues. The chain's CDR3 is CASSNPPGGRGYNEQFF. DNA of the CDR3: TGTGCCAGCAGCAACCCCCCGGGCGGGAGGGGCTACAATGAGCAGTTCTTC.

This chain uses TRBV2 with TRBJ2-5; TRBD2 matches 10 bases. Losses at the gene ends were 7 bases for V and 7 bases for J; bases not matched to a gene: 9. CDR1 is SNHLY and CDR2 is FYNNEI in the germline V gene. The CDR3 has 14 residues. The CDR3, as DNA: TGTGCCAGCATCGAAAGGACTAGCGGAGCGACCCAGTACTTC. As protein: CASIERTSGATQYF.